This entry describes one T cell receptor beta chain. The sample originates from a study of response to subunit inactivated influenza vaccine. TCRdb fed the RT-PCR reads into MiXCR, producing one record per CDR3 protein. The data hold about 540,000 distinct CDR3 sequences, with around a quarter observed a single time. Trimming pared 1 base from V and 6 bases from J, leaving 5 bases between. The CDR3 extends over 11 amino acids. In germline, CDR1 is SQVTM, CDR2 ANQGSEA. These data were also filed under a second study, of T cells expressing NK-cell markers. According to that study: With UMIs, 5'RACE template switching was used to make TCR beta cDNA.

This TCR was recovered from a man aged 50 or older who received an inactivated influenza vaccine. The chain carries TRBV29-1 and TRBJ2-3; D gene unclear. This material consisted of CD4+ T cells sorted from PBMCs, taken roughly 12 days after vaccination. In DNA, the CDR3 is TGCAGCGTTGAAGTTTTGGATACGCAGTATTTT. Its protein product is CSVEVLDTQYF.